This T cell receptor beta chain derives from a study of shared clonotypes between healthy human individuals. This CDR3 has 14 amino acids. The trim removed 9 bases at V and 4 bases at J, leaving 8 bases unmatched. Germline V gene lookup returns CDR1 SGHNT and CDR2 YYREEE (reference sequence). Some clones are missing from TCRdb's copy, which holds only in-frame ones; the method was immunoSEQ multiplex PCR. Of about a million clones detected, about 72% appear once; the ten largest clones hold approximately 0.95%. A single count supports this clone. The chain carries TRBV5-4 and TRBJ2-1; 9 bases line up with TRBD2. The sample comprised memory CD4+ T cells from PBMCs. Subset indicated: CD45RA-negative fraction. This sequence was found in a young man in good health. Some clones in this sample may be carry-over from other donors' samples. For the CDR3, the DNA is TGTGCCACAATGACTAGCGGAACGTACAATGAGCAGTTCTTC. Translation gives CATMTSGTYNEQFF.